A selection of T cell receptor beta chains follows, all from one sample in a study of T cell repertoires in cytomegalovirus infection. Their specific antigens are unknown. TCRdb reprocessed the reads with MiXCR, giving one entry per CDR3 protein. The table lists roughly 70,000 distinct CDR3 sequences, about 20% of them singletons. Material: CD8+ T cells from cultured PBMCs, obtained from culture after CMV antigen stimulation. These receptors all come from a human donor in good health (CMV status not recorded). Some clones in this sample may be carry-over from other donors' samples. The CDR3 runs from the conserved cysteine through the conserved F or W. Fields, in order: D gene, V gene, J gene, clone size, CDR3 DNA, CDR3 protein. D genes are given only for firm matches. A row's size may be missing; if present it is once, few, many or a size class.

>-|TRBV12-3/TRBV12-4|TRBJ1-1|few
TGTGCCAGCAGTCCAACATCAGGGACCACTGAAGCTTTCTTT
CASSPTSGTTEAFF
>-|TRBV12-3/TRBV12-4|TRBJ2-3|-
TGTGCCAGCAGTTTACAAGGGGGCACAGATACGCAGTATTTT
CASSLQGGTDTQYF
>-|TRBV7-2|TRBJ1-6|-
TGTGCCAGCAGCTTAGGGGCCGACAGAACCTATAATTCACCCCTCCACTTT
CASSLGADRTYNSPLHF
>TRBD2|TRBV11-2|TRBJ2-5|-
TGTGCCAGCAGCCACCCTAGGGGACTAGAAGAGACCCAGTACTTC
CASSHPRGLEETQYF
>TRBD1|TRBV7-9|TRBJ2-7|few
TGTGCCAGCAGCTTCGGGACAGCGATGTACGAGCAGTACTTC
CASSFGTAMYEQYF
>-|TRBV7-9|TRBJ2-1|few
TGTGCCAGCAGCTTGATATTCCGGGTCAACAATGAGCAGTTCTTC
CASSLIFRVNNEQFF
>-|TRBV7-9|TRBJ2-1|-
TGTGCCAGTCGTGACTCACTAGCAGGGCCCCATGAGCAGTTCTTC
CASRDSLAGPHEQFF
>-|TRBV7-2|TRBJ2-1|many
TGTGCCAGCAGCCTCGGGGGCTTGGGACTAAACGAGTTCTTC
CASSLGGLGLNEFF
>-|TRBV6-1|TRBJ2-5|once
TGTGCCAGCAGTTTTCAGGCCGCCGGGACCCAGTACTTC
CASSFQAAGTQYF
>TRBD1|TRBV7-2|TRBJ2-1|few
TGTGCCAGCCGGGACAGGGCCTACAATGAGCAGTTCTTC
CASRDRAYNEQFF
>-|TRBV7-6|TRBJ2-1|-
TGTGCCAGCAGCTTAAGGAGGGGCTCCTACAATGAGCAGTTCTTC
CASSLRRGSYNEQFF
>-|TRBV14|TRBJ2-5|-
TGTGCCAGCAGCCAAGAAAGGGAAGAGACCCAGTACTTC
CASSQEREETQYF
>-|TRBV6-1|TRBJ1-3|-
TGTGCCAGCACCAAGGAGGAAGCGATCTCTGGAAACACCATATATTTT
CASTKEEAISGNTIYF
>-|TRBV5-5|TRBJ2-1|-
TGTGCCAGCAGCTTGGATCGAGACAGTGCTGGCTACAATGAGCAGTTCTTC
CASSLDRDSAGYNEQFF
>TRBD2|TRBV7-2|TRBJ2-1|few
TGTGCCAGCAGCCATCGTGCGGGGGGGCATTACAATGAGCAGTTCTTC
CASSHRAGGHYNEQFF
>-|TRBV15|TRBJ2-1|-
TGTGCCACCAGCATTGGAGGGGCCTACAATGAGCAGTTCTTC
CATSIGGAYNEQFF
>-|TRBV4-3|TRBJ2-7|few
TGCGCCAGCAGCCAAGGGGACATGGGGGGCAGCGACGAGCAGTACTTC
CASSQGDMGGSDEQYF
>TRBD2|TRBV4-3|TRBJ2-3|-
TGCGCCAGCAGCCAAGATCCGGGCGGGGGGACAGATACGCAGTATTTT
CASSQDPGGGTDTQYF
>-|TRBV19|TRBJ1-1|-
TGTGCCAGTAGTCCATCACCGGGCCTGAACACTGAAGCTTTCTTT
CASSPSPGLNTEAFF
>-|TRBV10-3|TRBJ1-1|-
TGTGCCATCAGTGAGTCGTTGAAGAACACTGAAGCTTTCTTT
CAISESLKNTEAFF
>-|TRBV7-2|TRBJ1-3|many
TGTGCCAGCAGCTTAAATGCAGGGAGAACTGGAAACACCATATATTTT
CASSLNAGRTGNTIYF
>TRBD2|TRBV7-2|TRBJ2-1|few
TGTGCCAGCAGCTTAGTAGCGGGGGGACTCTCCTACAATGAGCAGTTCTTC
CASSLVAGGLSYNEQFF
>TRBD1|TRBV27|TRBJ1-5|-
TGTGCCAGCAGCCGGGACAGGGTCTATCAGCCCCAGCATTTT
CASSRDRVYQPQHF
>-|TRBV6-1|TRBJ1-1|few
TGTGCCAGCAGTCTAAACAGAGAAGCTTTCTTT
CASSLNREAFF
>-|TRBV12-3/TRBV12-4|TRBJ1-2|-
TGTGCCAGCAGTCCAGATTATCTCATGTATGGCTACACCTTC
CASSPDYLMYGYTF
>TRBD1|TRBV4-1|TRBJ2-7|many
TGCGCCAGCAGCCAAGGACCGGACAGGTCGACCTACGAGCAGTACTTC
CASSQGPDRSTYEQYF
>-|TRBV4-3|TRBJ2-4|-
TGCGCCAGCAGCCCCTCGACTGGGGTAGCCAAAAACATTCAGTACTTC
CASSPSTGVAKNIQYF
>TRBD1|TRBV7-9|TRBJ1-6|few
TGTGCCAGCAGCTCTCCTAGGACAGGCCGTTCACCCCTCCACTTT
CASSSPRTGRSPLHF
>-|TRBV7-8|TRBJ1-5|few
TGTGCCAGCAGCTTAGAGGTACAGCCCCATAGCAATCAGCCCCAGCATTTT
CASSLEVQPHSNQPQHF
>-|TRBV20-1|TRBJ2-7|-
TGCAGTGCTAGAGATCTGGACGGCACCTCCTCCTACGAGCAGTACTTC
CSARDLDGTSSYEQYF
>-|TRBV4-1|TRBJ2-1|-
TGCGCCAGCAGCCAAACCTTTGCCTACAATGAGCAGTTCTTC
CASSQTFAYNEQFF
>-|TRBV29-1|TRBJ1-5|-
TGCAGCGTTGATCAGGGTCCCAATCAGCCCCAGCATTTT
CSVDQGPNQPQHF
>-|TRBV7-9|TRBJ1-5|few
TGTGCCAGCAGCCCTCTCACGGACCTCAATCAGCCCCAGCATTTT
CASSPLTDLNQPQHF
>TRBD2|TRBV7-2|TRBJ2-5|medium-sized
TGTGCCAGCAGCTTTCTTCGACTAGCGGGGGGGCAAGAGACCCAGTACTTC
CASSFLRLAGGQETQYF
>TRBD1|TRBV11-2|TRBJ2-7|-
TGTGCCAGCGGAAACAGGGGTAGCCCTACCTACGAGCAGTACTTC
CASGNRGSPTYEQYF
>-|TRBV5-6|TRBJ2-2|-
TGTGCCAGCAGCTTGGCAGGAGGGTCCAGGAGCGGGGAGCTGTTTTTT
CASSLAGGSRSGELFF
>-|TRBV12-3/TRBV12-4|TRBJ2-2|few
TGTGCCAGCAGCACGGTAGCCGGGGAGCTGTTTTTT
CASSTVAGELFF